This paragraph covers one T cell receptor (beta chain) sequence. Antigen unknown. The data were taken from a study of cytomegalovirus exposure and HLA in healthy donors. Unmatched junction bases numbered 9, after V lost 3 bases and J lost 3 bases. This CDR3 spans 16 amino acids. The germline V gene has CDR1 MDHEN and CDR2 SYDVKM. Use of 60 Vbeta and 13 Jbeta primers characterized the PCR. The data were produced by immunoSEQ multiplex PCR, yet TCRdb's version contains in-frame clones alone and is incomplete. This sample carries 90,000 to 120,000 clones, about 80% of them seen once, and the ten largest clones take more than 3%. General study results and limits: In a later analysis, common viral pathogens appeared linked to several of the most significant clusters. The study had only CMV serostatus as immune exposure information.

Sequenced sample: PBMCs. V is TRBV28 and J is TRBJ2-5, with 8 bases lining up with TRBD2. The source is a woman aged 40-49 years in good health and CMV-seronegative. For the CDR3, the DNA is TGTGCCAGCAGTTTGGGACTAGGTGTCTCCGAAGAGACCCAGTACTTC. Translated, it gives CASSLGLGVSEETQYF.